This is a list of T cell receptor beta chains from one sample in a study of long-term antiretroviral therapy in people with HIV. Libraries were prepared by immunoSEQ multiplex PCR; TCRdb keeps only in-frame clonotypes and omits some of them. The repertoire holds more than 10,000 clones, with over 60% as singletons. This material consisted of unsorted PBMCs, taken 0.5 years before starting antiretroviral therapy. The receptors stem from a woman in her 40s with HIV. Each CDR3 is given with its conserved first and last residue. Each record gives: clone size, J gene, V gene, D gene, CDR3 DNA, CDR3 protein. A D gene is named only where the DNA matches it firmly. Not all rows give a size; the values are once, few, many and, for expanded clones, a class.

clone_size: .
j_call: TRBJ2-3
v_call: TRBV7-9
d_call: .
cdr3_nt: TGTGCCAGCAGCCTCCTGTCAGGTATTACTAGCACAGATACGCAGTATTTT
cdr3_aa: CASSLLSGITSTDTQYF

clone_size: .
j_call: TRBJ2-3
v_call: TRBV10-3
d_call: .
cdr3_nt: TGTGCCATCACAAGGGGTTGGACAGATACGCAGTATTTT
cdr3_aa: CAITRGWTDTQYF

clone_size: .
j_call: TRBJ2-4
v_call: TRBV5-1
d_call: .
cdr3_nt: TGCGCCAGCAGCTTGGTCGAGGGAGTGTCCTCCCAGTACTTC
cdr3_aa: CASSLVEGVSSQYF

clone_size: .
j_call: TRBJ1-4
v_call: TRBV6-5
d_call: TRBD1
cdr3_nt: TGTGCCAGCAGACGACAGGGGGCGGGTGAAAAACTGTTTTTT
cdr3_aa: CASRRQGAGEKLFF

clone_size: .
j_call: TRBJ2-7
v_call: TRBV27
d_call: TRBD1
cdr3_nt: TGTGCCAGCAGTTCGGCCAGGACAGGGGCTCAATCCTACGAGCAGTACTTC
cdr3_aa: CASSSARTGAQSYEQYF

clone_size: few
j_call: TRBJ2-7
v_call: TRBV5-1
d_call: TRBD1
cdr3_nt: TGCGCCAGCAGCTTGGGACAGGGCATTGGATACGAGCAGTACTTC
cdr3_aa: CASSLGQGIGYEQYF

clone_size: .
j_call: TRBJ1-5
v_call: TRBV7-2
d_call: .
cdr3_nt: TGTGCCAGCACCTGGGGCAATCAGCCCCAGCATTTT
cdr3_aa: CASTWGNQPQHF

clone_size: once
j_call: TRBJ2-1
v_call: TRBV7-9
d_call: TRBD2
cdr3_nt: TGTGCCAGCAGCCAGGGACTAGCGGGAGTAATGGGCTCCTACAATGAGCAGTTCTTC
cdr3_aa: CASSQGLAGVMGSYNEQFF

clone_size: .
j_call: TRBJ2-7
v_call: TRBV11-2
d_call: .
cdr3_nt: TGTGCCAGCAGCATAAGGCAGGGCGGACACGAGCAGTACTTC
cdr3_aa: CASSIRQGGHEQYF

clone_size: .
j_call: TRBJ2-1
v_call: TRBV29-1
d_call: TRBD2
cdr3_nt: TGCAGCGTGGCGACTAGCGCCTCCTACAATGAGCAGTTCTTC
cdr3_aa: CSVATSASYNEQFF

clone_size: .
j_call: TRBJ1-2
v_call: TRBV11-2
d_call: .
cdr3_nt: TGTGCCAGCAGCGGGGCCAGGGTAGGTGGCTACACCTTC
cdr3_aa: CASSGARVGGYTF

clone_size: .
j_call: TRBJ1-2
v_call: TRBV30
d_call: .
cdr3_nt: TGTGCCTGGGACCTAAGCACTAACTATGGCTACACCTTC
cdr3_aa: CAWDLSTNYGYTF

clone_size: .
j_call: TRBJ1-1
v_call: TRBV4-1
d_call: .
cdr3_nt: TGCGCCAGCAGTTCAACAGGGAACACTGAAGCTTTCTTT
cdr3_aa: CASSSTGNTEAFF

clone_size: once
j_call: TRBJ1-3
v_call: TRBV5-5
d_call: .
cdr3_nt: TGTGCCAGCAGCTTGGGTCCAGCCATCTCTGGAAACACCATATATTTT
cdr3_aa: CASSLGPAISGNTIYF

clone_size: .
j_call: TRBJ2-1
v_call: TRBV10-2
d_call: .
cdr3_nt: TGCGCCAGCAGTGAGTCGAGGACAGCTAACTACAATGAGCAGTTCTTC
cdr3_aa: CASSESRTANYNEQFF